The sequence of this T cell receptor beta chain was determined in a study of blood T cells in healthy people across ages. Next came a second PCR, run for roughly 6 to 11 cycles, which used a sample-barcoded 5' primer along with a J-beta primer mix. MiXCR, run by TCRdb on the 5' RACE reads, gives a single entry per CDR3 protein. The profile shows around 800,000 distinct CDR3 sequences, roughly 46% of them singletons. The CDR3 runs 15 residues. Comments on this clonotype: A clone one base away is much larger, so this may be a read error.

The gene calls are TRBV12-3 or TRBV12-4 and TRBJ2-1; 8 nucleotides align to TRBD2. The TCR was taken from a man older than 75 in good health. The sample was blood. The CDR3 sequence: CASRDLAGSYDEQFF. In DNA, the CDR3 is TGTGCCAGCAGGGACCTAGCGGGCTCCTACGATGAGCAGTTCTTC.